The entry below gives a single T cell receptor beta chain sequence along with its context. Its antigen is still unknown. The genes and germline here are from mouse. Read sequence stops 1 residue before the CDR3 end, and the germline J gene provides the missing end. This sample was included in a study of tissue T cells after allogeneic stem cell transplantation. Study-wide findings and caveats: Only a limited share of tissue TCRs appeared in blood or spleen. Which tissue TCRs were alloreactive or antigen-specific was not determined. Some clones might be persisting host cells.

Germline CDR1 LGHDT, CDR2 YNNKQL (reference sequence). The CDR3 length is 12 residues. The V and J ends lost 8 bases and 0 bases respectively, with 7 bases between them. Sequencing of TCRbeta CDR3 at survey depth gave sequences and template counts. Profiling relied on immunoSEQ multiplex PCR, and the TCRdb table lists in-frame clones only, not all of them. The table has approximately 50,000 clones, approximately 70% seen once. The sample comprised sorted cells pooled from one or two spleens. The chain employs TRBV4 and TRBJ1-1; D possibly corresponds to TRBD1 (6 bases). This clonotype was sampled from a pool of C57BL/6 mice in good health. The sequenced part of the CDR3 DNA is TGTGCCAGCTACAGGGCAAACACAGAAGTCTTC. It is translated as CASYRANTEVF. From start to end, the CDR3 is CASYRANTEVFF.